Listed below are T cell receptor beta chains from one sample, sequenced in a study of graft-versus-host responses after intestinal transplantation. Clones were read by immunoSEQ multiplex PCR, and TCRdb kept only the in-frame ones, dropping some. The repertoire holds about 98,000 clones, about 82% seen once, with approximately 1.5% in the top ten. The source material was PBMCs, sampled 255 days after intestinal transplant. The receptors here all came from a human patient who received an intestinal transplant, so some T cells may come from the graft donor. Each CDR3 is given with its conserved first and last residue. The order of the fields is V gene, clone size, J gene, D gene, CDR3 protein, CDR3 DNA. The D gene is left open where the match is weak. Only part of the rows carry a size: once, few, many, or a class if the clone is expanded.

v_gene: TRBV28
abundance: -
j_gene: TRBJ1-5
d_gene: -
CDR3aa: CASSSDRGGQPQHF
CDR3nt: TGTGCCAGCAGTTCCGACAGAGGGGGTCAGCCCCAGCATTTT

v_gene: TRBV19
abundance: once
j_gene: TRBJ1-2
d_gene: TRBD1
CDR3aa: CASSTQGVPNYGYTF
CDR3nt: TGTGCCAGTAGTACACAGGGGGTTCCGAACTATGGCTACACCTTC

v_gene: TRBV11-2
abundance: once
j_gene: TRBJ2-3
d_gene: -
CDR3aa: CASQGARTDTQYF
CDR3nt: TGTGCCTCTCAGGGCGCGAGGACGGATACGCAGTATTTT

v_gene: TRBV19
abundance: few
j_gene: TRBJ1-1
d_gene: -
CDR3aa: CASISDRPPWEAFF
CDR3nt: TGTGCCAGTATTAGCGACAGGCCACCCTGGGAAGCTTTCTTT

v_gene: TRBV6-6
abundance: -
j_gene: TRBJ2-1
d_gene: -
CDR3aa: CASSYDYASYNEQFF
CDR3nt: TGTGCCAGCAGTTACGACTACGCCTCCTACAATGAGCAGTTCTTC

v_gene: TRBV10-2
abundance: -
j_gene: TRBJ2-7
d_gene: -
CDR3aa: CASWPGEAYEQYF
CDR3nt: TGCGCCAGCTGGCCAGGGGAAGCCTACGAGCAGTACTTC

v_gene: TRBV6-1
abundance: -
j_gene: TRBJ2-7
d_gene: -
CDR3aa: CASSSLVGPPYEQYF
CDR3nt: TGTGCCAGCAGTTCCTTAGTGGGACCCCCCTACGAGCAGTACTTC

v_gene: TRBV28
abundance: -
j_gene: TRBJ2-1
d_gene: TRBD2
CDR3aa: CASSFPTSGGVSYNEQFF
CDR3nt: TGTGCCAGCAGTTTTCCCACTAGCGGGGGAGTGTCCTACAATGAGCAGTTCTTC

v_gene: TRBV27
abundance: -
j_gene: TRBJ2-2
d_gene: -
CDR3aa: CASSDYYAGTLNTGELFF
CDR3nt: TGTGCCAGCAGTGACTACTACGCCGGGACATTGAACACCGGGGAGCTGTTTTTT

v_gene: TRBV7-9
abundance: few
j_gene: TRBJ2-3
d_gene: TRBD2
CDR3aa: CASRASGRNTDTQYF
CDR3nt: TGTGCCAGCAGGGCTAGCGGGAGGAACACAGATACGCAGTATTTT

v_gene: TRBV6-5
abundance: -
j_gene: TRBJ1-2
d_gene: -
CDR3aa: CATTGGEHYGYTF
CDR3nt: TGTGCCACCACTGGCGGGGAACACTATGGCTACACCTTC

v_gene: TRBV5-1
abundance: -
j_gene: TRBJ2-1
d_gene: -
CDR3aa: CASNKNYNEQFF
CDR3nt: TGCGCCAGCAACAAAAACTACAATGAGCAGTTCTTC

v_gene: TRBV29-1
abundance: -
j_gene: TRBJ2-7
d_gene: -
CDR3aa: CSVAAGRNEQYF
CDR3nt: TGCAGCGTTGCGGCGGGGAGGAACGAGCAGTACTTC

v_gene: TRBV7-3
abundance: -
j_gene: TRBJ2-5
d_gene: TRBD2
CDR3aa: CASSSSGGALETQYF
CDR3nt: TGTGCCAGCAGCTCTAGCGGGGGGGCCTTGGAGACCCAGTACTTC

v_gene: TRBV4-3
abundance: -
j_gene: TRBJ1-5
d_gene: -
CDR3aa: CASSQDGGQPQHF
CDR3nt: TGCGCCAGCAGCCAAGATGGGGGTCAGCCCCAGCATTTT

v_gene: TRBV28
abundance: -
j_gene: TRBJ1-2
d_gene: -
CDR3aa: CASSFTPGAYGYTF
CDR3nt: TGTGCCAGCAGTTTCACTCCAGGGGCCTATGGCTACACCTTC

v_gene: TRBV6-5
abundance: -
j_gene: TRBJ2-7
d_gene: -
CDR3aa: CASSYGPGDEQYF
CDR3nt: TGTGCCAGCAGTTACGGGCCCGGGGACGAGCAGTACTTC

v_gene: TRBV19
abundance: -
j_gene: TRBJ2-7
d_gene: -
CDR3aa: CASSMGASSYEQYF
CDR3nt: TGTGCCAGTAGTATGGGCGCGAGCTCCTACGAGCAGTACTTC

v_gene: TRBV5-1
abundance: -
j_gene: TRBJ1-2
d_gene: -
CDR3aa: CASSLAPPNYGYTF
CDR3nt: TGCGCCAGCAGCTTGGCCCCCCCGAACTATGGCTACACCTTC

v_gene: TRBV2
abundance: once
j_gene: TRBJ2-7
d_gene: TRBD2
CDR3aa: CASNYGVTTSELYEQYF
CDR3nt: TGTGCCAGCAATTATGGCGTTACGACTAGCGAACTTTACGAGCAGTACTTC

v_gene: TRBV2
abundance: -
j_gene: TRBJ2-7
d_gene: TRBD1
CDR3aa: CASRPTGGGEQYF
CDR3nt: TGTGCCAGCAGGCCGACAGGGGGCGGCGAGCAGTACTTC

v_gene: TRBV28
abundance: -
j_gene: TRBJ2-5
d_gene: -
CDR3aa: CASSFNLASQETQYF
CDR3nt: TGTGCCAGCAGTTTTAATTTAGCGTCACAAGAGACCCAGTACTTC

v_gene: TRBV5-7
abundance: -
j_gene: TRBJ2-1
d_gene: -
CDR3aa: CASSFLEGYNEQFF
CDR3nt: TGTGCCAGCAGCTTCCTAGAGGGTTACAATGAGCAGTTCTTC

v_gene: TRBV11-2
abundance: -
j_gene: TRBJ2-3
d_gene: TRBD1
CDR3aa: CASSRTGGSTDTQYF
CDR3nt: TGTGCCAGCAGCCGGACAGGGGGAAGCACAGATACGCAGTATTTT